The present T cell receptor (beta chain) was sequenced within a study of cytotoxic CD8 clonotypes in ibrutinib-treated CLL (dated by TCRdb to the early 2020s). Turning to the overall study: The cohort was composed of approximately 11 relapsed/refractory and about 15 treatment-naive patients; IGHV unmutated status was identified in roughly 17 patients. Responses were partial in approximately 24 patients and complete in 2; after median 68 months follow-up, around 15 stayed in remission and some twelve progressed. Response samples were obtained after a median of around 11 months of treatment, with a range of roughly 6 to 36 months. On average, each sample had a few hundred thousand productive templates and approximately 100,000 productive rearrangements. Longitudinal samples were obtainable from about 30% of the roughly 90 participants in the trial. Cryopreserved peripheral blood mononuclear cells were collected at three points: before therapy, at response, and at either sustained remission or disease progression. Patients were still on ibrutinib when every remission and progressive disease sample was collected. On the study overall, not on this receptor specifically: Clonality increased at ibrutinib response, stayed stable in sustained remission, and fell back toward baseline at progression. Baseline clonality exceeded that of age-matched healthy donors and correlated strongly with circulating CD8+ T-cell counts. Public clonotypes were rare and either contracted or stayed stable during treatment, and the rise in clonality at ibrutinib response reflected the expansion of private clonotypes. Sustained-remission and progressing patients did not have matched sampling times, and lymph node repertoires were not examined.

Of note for this clone: Its antigen target is currently unknown. Per-nucleotide qualities are absent, and no much larger clonotype sits a single base away.

The time point label of this sample denotes: progressive disease on ibrutinib. For TCR beta library preparation, approximately 2 micrograms of genomic DNA were extracted from the cryopreserved PBMCs. Longitudinal blood samples from CLL patients receiving ibrutinib monotherapy were subjected to high-throughput TCR beta sequencing. The patients took part in an open-label, single-center phase 2 trial of ibrutinib monotherapy. Each clonotype received, on average, approximately 9.9x coverage in deep resolution sequencing performed on a MiSeq, where the target depth lay between 1 in 1 million and 1 in 200,000 T cells. TCR beta libraries were generated with the immunoSEQ hsTCRB Kit. The original methods were these. The data were analyzed with ImmunoSEQ Analyzer and ImmunoSEQ Data Assistant, and V, D and J gene assignments followed IMGT definitions. Clonality, which ranges from 0 to 1, was calculated as one minus the normalized Shannon entropy of productive rearrangement frequencies. Only overrepresented clonotypes making up at least 0.05% of each patient's repertoire were included in the public clonotype analysis. Thirteen repertoires from age-matched healthy donors, obtained from immuneACCESS, served as clonality controls. The source is immuneACCESS, and TCRdb retained only in-frame sequences with V and J called. Part of the clones is not carried over; for the studies checked, unresolved V genes explain less than half of this, and the remainder is unexplained. The V and J calls and clone size are taken from that table; D and trimming were inferred from the DNA. For this sample the table gives 160,000 or so clones, of which about 88% were detected only once. The ten most abundant clones make up about 3% of the sample.

The junction shows trimming of 4 bases on V and 4 bases on J, and the gene matches do not reach 3 bases of it. CDR3 length: 14 amino acids, cysteine to phenylalanine. Left in the record is the CDR3 DNA by itself, 42 bases read in frame from the first base. Based on the germline V gene (reference sequence), the CDR1 and CDR2 sequences are SEHNR and FQNEAQ. This receptor was taken from a human donor with chronic lymphocytic leukemia. The chain links TRBV7-9 with TRBJ2-7; TRBD2 aligns with 11 central bases. Sequenced here: PBMCs, sampled at disease progression, from a patient treated with ibrutinib. The DNA is TGTGCCAGCAGCTCGACTAGCGGGGCATACGAGCAGTACTTC. The translation is CASSSTSGAYEQYF.